These 32 T cell receptor beta chains were sequenced from one sample in a study of blood T cell repertoires in COVID-19. TCRdb keeps only in-frame clones here, not all; method: immunoSEQ multiplex PCR. Of about 110,000 clones detected, roughly 79% appear once; the ten largest clones hold around 16%. Sequencing was performed on peripheral blood. The source is a woman of 80 years or more with active or convalescent COVID-19.

The V gene is TRBV19, the J gene TRBJ2-1, with 10 bases aligning to TRBD2. CDR1 is LNHDA, CDR2 SQIVND, per germline (reference sequence). This CDR3 comprises 15 residues. Germline trimming cut 7 bases from V and 6 bases from J; bases unmatched to any gene: 9. CDR3 in amino acids: CASKISSGRSNEQFF. The CDR3 DNA reads TGTGCCAGTAAAATTTCTAGCGGGAGAAGCAATGAGCAGTTCTTC.

This clone appeared a few times. The V gene is TRBV2, the J gene TRBJ2-7; 13 positions agree with TRBD2. The CDR3 spans 14 residues. The ends lost 8 bases at V and 3 bases at J; junction bases unmatched: 4. The germline gives CDR1 SNHLY, CDR2 FYNNEI. The CDR3 protein is CASVGLAGFYEQYF. DNA for the CDR3: TGTGCCAGCGTGGGACTAGCGGGATTCTACGAGCAGTACTTC. Full variable domain (remainder filled in from reference TRBV2 and TRBJ2-7): EPEVTQTPSHQVTQMGQEVILRCVPISNHLYFYWYRQILGQKVEFLVSFYNNEISEKSEIFDDQFSVERPDGSNFTLKIRSTKLEDSAMYFCASVGLAGFYEQYFGPGTRLTVT.

The chain links TRBV7-8 to TRBJ1-3; D uncertain. The CDR3 is made up of 12 amino acids. Germline V gene sequence: CDR1 SGHVS, CDR2 FQNEAQ. With 3 bases removed from V and 4 bases from J, the gap between germline ends came to 4 bases. The CDR3 DNA reads as TGTGCCAGCAGCTTTATAGGAAACACCATATATTTT. It specifies CASSFIGNTIYF.

The chain employs TRBV9 and TRBJ1-1, with D unresolved. Trimming shortened V by 0 bases and J by 2 bases, and 8 bases separated the two germline ends. Germline CDR1 reads SGDLS; CDR2 reads YYNGEE. The CDR3 spans 14 residues. The CDR3 bases are TGTGCCAGCAGCGTAGTGTCTATCAACACTGAAGCTTTCTTT. Translating gives CASSVVSINTEAFF.

The chain recombines TRBV28 with TRBJ1-2, with unresolved D. The V end lost 2 bases, the J end lost 4 bases, and 8 bases lay between the germline ends. Germline CDR1 MDHEN, CDR2 SYDVKM. The CDR3 covers 13 residues. The CDR3 nucleotides read TGTGCCAGCAGTTTAGTATTCGGCTATGGCTACACCTTC. It translates to CASSLVFGYGYTF.

The rearrangement uses TRBV6-5 and TRBJ2-2, with D maybe TRBD2 (5 bases). Germline V CDR1 and CDR2: MNHEY, SVGAGI. Deletions cut 2 bases from V and 2 bases from J, with 9 bases between. CDR3 length equals 15 residues. The chain's CDR3 is CASSYNGDNTGELFF. CDR3 coding DNA: TGTGCCAGCAGTTACAACGGGGATAACACCGGGGAGCTGTTTTTT.

The chain uses TRBV20-1 and TRBJ2-3; 8 bases align to TRBD2. Germline lookup yields CDR1 DFQATT and CDR2 SNEGSKA (reference sequence). With 3 bases clipped from V and 1 base from J, the junction kept 0 bases outside the gene matches. This CDR3 contains 13 residues. DNA for the CDR3: TGCAGTGCTAGTAGCGGGGGCACAGATACGCAGTATTTT. Translated, it gives CSASSGGTDTQYF.

This clone showed up many times. The chain couples TRBV5-6 to TRBJ1-2, with TRBD1 identical over 9 bases. Germline V gene data show CDR1 as SGHDT and CDR2 as YYEEEE. With V trimmed by 4 bases and J by 3 bases, 7 bases remained unmatched. This CDR3 has 15 residues. CDR3 region: CASSKRDREYYGYTF. Written as DNA, the CDR3 is TGTGCCAGCAGCAAGAGGGACAGGGAGTACTATGGCTACACCTTC.

This chain's CDR3 is CAISEPGLGGRGPTDTQYF. CDR3 nucleotides: TGTGCCATCAGTGAGCCAGGACTGGGCGGGAGAGGCCCCACAGATACGCAGTATTTT. V and J are TRBV10-3 and TRBJ2-3; TRBD2 matches at 7 bases. Germline V gene sequence: CDR1 ENHRY, CDR2 SYGVKD. This CDR3 is 19 amino acids long. The V segment lost 2 bases and the J segment 2 bases; nucleotides outside the gene matches: 16.

Of note for this clone: A junction boundary mismatches the germline segment, possibly from a read error. V is TRBV25-1 and J is TRBJ2-3; possibly TRBD2 for D (7 bases). This CDR3 spans 14 amino acids. Per germline, CDR1 MGHDK and CDR2 SYGVNS. CDR3 loop: CASNEGGGTDTQYF. DNA for the CDR3: TGTGCCAGCAATGAAGGGGGGGGCACAGATACGCAGTATTTT.

The rearrangement joins TRBV15 to TRBJ2-1; 13 bases line up with TRBD2. Germline CDR1 reads LNHNV; CDR2 reads YYDKDF (reference sequence). Trimming at V came to 2 bases and at J to 9 bases, leaving 7 bases not matched to a gene. The CDR3 extends over 16 amino acids. The chain's CDR3 is CATSRQLAGGPGEQFF. For the CDR3, the DNA is TGTGCCACCAGCAGACAACTAGCGGGAGGGCCCGGTGAGCAGTTCTTC. Filled out from reference TRBV15 and TRBJ2-1, the complete variable domain reads DAMVIQNPRYQVTQFGKPVTLSCSQTLNHNVMYWYQQKSSQAPKLLFHYYDKDFNNEADTPDNFQSRRPNTSFCFLDIRSPGLGDTAMYLCATSRQLAGGPGEQFFGPGTRLTVL.

The chain uses TRBV5-4 and TRBJ1-3; the D is unclear. V lost 4 bases to trimming and J lost 0 bases, with 8 bases between them. Germline-derived CDR1 and CDR2 are SGHNT and YYREEE (reference sequence). The CDR3 loop spans 14 amino acids. The CDR3: CASSAGHSGNTIYF. The DNA for the CDR3 is TGTGCCAGCAGCGCGGGTCACTCTGGAAACACCATATATTTT.

This rearrangement joins TRBV7-8 to TRBJ1-2; 8 bases are shared with TRBD1. CDR1 SGHVS and CDR2 FQNEAQ come from the germline V gene. The ends lost 1 base at V and 5 bases at J; junction bases unmatched: 12. The CDR3 length is 17 residues. CDR3: CASSLGVRGQGRYGYTF. As DNA, the CDR3 is TGTGCCAGCAGCTTAGGGGTCAGGGGGCAAGGAAGGTATGGCTACACCTTC.

This clone is a singleton in its sample. V usage is TRBV4-3 and J usage is TRBJ2-1, with 8 nucleotides matching TRBD2. CDR1 and CDR2 (germline): LGHNA, YSLEER. The CDR3 has 17 amino acids. V lost 4 bases and J lost 3; bases outside the gene matches: 11. The CDR3 DNA is TGCGCCAGCAGCCCCCCCCCAGGACTAGCCGGCTACAATGAGCAGTTCTTC. Translation gives CASSPPPGLAGYNEQFF.

The chain couples TRBV7-2 to TRBJ2-1; TRBD2 matches 9 bases. J lost 4 bases, V lost 5 bases, and 6 bases had no gene match. This CDR3 is 15 amino acids long. Germline CDR1 SGHTA, CDR2 FQGNSA. CDR3 in amino acids: CASSISGSQYNEQFF. CDR3 sequence (DNA): TGTGCCAGCAGCATTAGCGGGAGTCAGTACAATGAGCAGTTCTTC.

This clone occurred a few times. The V call is TRBV7-9, the J call TRBJ2-7, with 8 bases matching TRBD1. With 6 bases clipped from V and 1 base from J, the junction kept 2 bases outside the gene matches. Germline V CDR1 and CDR2: SEHNR, FQNEAQ (reference sequence). CDR3 length: 13 residues. For the CDR3, the DNA is TGTGCCAGCAGAAGGGACAGGTCCTACGAGCAGTACTTC. Translated: CASRRDRSYEQYF. The complete variable domain, with remaining parts taken from reference TRBV7-9 and TRBJ2-7, reads DTGVSQNPRHKITKRGQNVTFRCDPISEHNRLYWYRQTLGQGPEFLTYFQNEAQLEKSRLLSDRFSAERPKGSFSTLEIQRTEQGDSAMYLCASRRDRSYEQYFGPGTRLTVT.

This clone has a handful of counts. The rearrangement uses TRBV19 and TRBJ2-7, with a tentative D call TRBD2 (6 bases). Germline V gene lookup returns CDR1 LNHDA and CDR2 SQIVND (reference sequence). The CDR3 contains 13 residues. V lost 10 bases, J lost 4 bases, and 17 bases lay in between. DNA for the CDR3: TGTGCCACCTCCGAACCGGGACTTTACGAGCAGTACTTC. Translation: CATSEPGLYEQYF.

The V call is TRBV5-1, the J call TRBJ2-7; 11 bases align to TRBD1. The CDR3 loop spans 15 amino acids. The ends lost 4 bases at V and 2 bases at J; junction bases unmatched: 5. Germline V CDR1 and CDR2: SGHRS, YFSETQ. Written as DNA, the CDR3 is TGCGCCAGCAGCCCTTCGGGACAGGGGGCCTACGAGCAGTACTTC. It is translated as CASSPSGQGAYEQYF.

The chain uses TRBV3-1 (or the pseudogene TRBV3-2) and TRBJ2-1; TRBD1 matches at 7 bases. Germline CDR1 reads LGHDT; CDR2 reads YNNKEL (reference sequence). This CDR3 has 13 residues. Germline trimming cut 6 bases from V and 6 bases from J; bases unmatched to any gene: 5. CDR3 sequence reads: CASSYGTANEQFF. The DNA for the CDR3 is TGTGCCAGCAGTTACGGGACAGCCAATGAGCAGTTCTTC.

This rearrangement joins TRBV27 to TRBJ1-2; 8 bases align to TRBD1. With V trimmed by 6 bases and J by 7 bases, 10 bases remained unmatched. Looked up from germline, CDR1 is MNHEY and CDR2 is SMNVEV (reference sequence). The CDR3 sequence is 14 residues long. The CDR3 bases are TGTGCCAGCAGGCAGGTGGACAGGGAAAGTGGCTACACCTTC. It is translated as CASRQVDRESGYTF.

This chain links TRBV28 with TRBJ2-7, with TRBD1 matching over 9 bases. Trimming cost V 6 bases and J 3 bases; bases outside gene matches: 12. Germline CDR1 reads MDHEN; CDR2 reads SYDVKM. The CDR3 is 16 amino acids. DNA for the CDR3: TGTGCCAGCAGAGAACAGGGGGCGCAAGGTGTCTACGAGCAGTACTTC. This gives the protein CASREQGAQGVYEQYF.

This clone appeared many times. CDR3 amino acids: CASSLDYEQYF. CDR3 coding DNA: TGTGCCAGCTCACTAGACTACGAGCAGTACTTC. J is TRBJ2-7 and V is TRBV18; D call uncertain. Germline loops: CDR1 KGHSH, CDR2 LQKENI. V was pared by 4 bases and J by 3 bases, with 4 bases between. CDR3 length equals 11 residues.

The chain has TRBV5-4 and TRBJ1-1; weak D call: TRBD1 (5 bases). The V gene lost 1 base and the J gene lost 11 bases, with 12 bases spanning the gap. CDR1 is SGHNT and CDR2 is YYREEE in the germline V gene (reference sequence). This CDR3 is 12 amino acids long. The CDR3, as DNA: TGTGCCAGCAGCTTGATGCAGGGCCCCGCTTTCTTT. Encoded protein: CASSLMQGPAFF. The full variable domain, with the rest looked up from reference TRBV5-4 and TRBJ1-1, is ETGVTQSPTHLIKTRGQQVTLRCSSQSGHNTVSWYQQALGQGPQFIFQYYREEENGRGNFPPRFSGLQFPNYSSELNVNALELDDSALYLCASSLMQGPAFFGQGTRLTVV.

V gene TRBV2 combines with J gene TRBJ2-7, with D hard to call. CDR1 is SNHLY, CDR2 FYNNEI, per germline. Trimming took 2 bases from V and 3 from J, leaving 8 bases between them. This CDR3 region has 13 residues. CDR3 DNA: TGTGCCAGCAGTGAAATTCGGTTCTACGAGCAGTACTTC. This translates into CASSEIRFYEQYF.

The J gene is TRBJ2-2, the V gene TRBV7-2; maybe TRBD2 (6 bases). The CDR3 contains 15 residues. Per the germline V gene, CDR1 is SGHTA and CDR2 is FQGNSA. V lost 1 base and J 4 bases, leaving 10 bases between the germline ends. The chain's CDR3 is CASSLGLVGTGELFF. The CDR3 coding sequence is TGTGCCAGCAGCTTAGGACTAGTAGGCACCGGGGAGCTGTTTTTT.

The chain couples TRBV5-6 to TRBJ2-1; D not resolved. Germline V lookup: CDR1 SGHDT, CDR2 YYEEEE. The CDR3 runs 12 residues. The V end lost 0 bases, the J end lost 6 bases, and 4 bases lay between the germline ends. CDR3 loop: CASSLAGNEQFF. The CDR3 coding sequence is TGTGCCAGCAGCTTGGCGGGCAATGAGCAGTTCTTC.

This sequence joins TRBV4-3 and TRBJ2-5; 10 bases are shared with TRBD2. Trimming cost V 2 bases and J 0 bases; bases outside gene matches: 6. Germline V gene lookup returns CDR1 LGHNA and CDR2 YSLEER. The CDR3 covers 17 residues. The CDR3: CASSQLATSGYQETQYF. The CDR3 nucleotides read TGCGCCAGCAGCCAATTGGCGACTAGCGGGTACCAAGAGACCCAGTACTTC.

The chain uses TRBV2 and TRBJ2-7; D remains unclear. V lost 0 bases and J lost 3, with 9 bases in between. Germline CDR1 is SNHLY and CDR2 is FYNNEI. CDR3 length: 14 residues. The CDR3 here is CASSEAWAIYEQYF. Here the CDR3 DNA reads TGTGCCAGCAGTGAAGCGTGGGCCATCTACGAGCAGTACTTC.

V usage is TRBV18 and J usage is TRBJ2-2; D remains ambiguous. V was pared by 3 bases and J by 6 bases, with 11 bases between. The V gene's germline CDR1 is KGHSH and CDR2 LQKENI. The CDR3 length is 14 residues. The CDR3 loop is CASSPRQRPGELFF. CDR3 sequence (DNA): TGTGCCAGCTCACCGCGGCAGCGCCCCGGGGAGCTGTTTTTT. The variable domain in full, completed from reference TRBV18 and TRBJ2-2, reads NAGVMQNPRHLVRRRGQEARLRCSPMKGHSHVYWYRQLPEEGLKFMVYLQKENIIDESGMPKERFSAEFPKEGPSILRIQQVVRGDSAAYFCASSPRQRPGELFFGEGSRLTVL.

V is TRBV29-1 and J is TRBJ2-7; D is perhaps TRBD1 (5 bases). Trimming pared 2 bases from V and 3 bases from J, leaving 11 bases between. This CDR3 has 13 residues. Germline V gene sequence: CDR1 SQVTM, CDR2 ANQGSEA. The CDR3 DNA sequence: TGCAGCGTTGAACCAGGGCCTGGCTACGAGCAGTACTTC. Translated, it gives CSVEPGPGYEQYF.

The chain couples TRBV5-1 to TRBJ1-1; 8 nucleotides match TRBD1. CDR1 is SGHRS and CDR2 is YFSETQ in the germline V gene. The CDR3 is 15 amino acids. V gave up 4 bases and J gave up 1 base; unmatched junction bases: 6. The CDR3 region is CASSPRTGRNTEAFF. CDR3 nucleotide sequence: TGCGCCAGCAGCCCACGGACAGGGCGGAACACTGAAGCTTTCTTT.

The gene calls are TRBV7-9 and TRBJ2-7; 9 bases agree with TRBD2. V lost 5 bases and J lost 2; bases outside the gene matches: 7. Germline lookup yields CDR1 SEHNR and CDR2 FQNEAQ (reference sequence). The CDR3 is 15 amino acids. The CDR3 here is CASSRLADYPYEQYF. The CDR3 nucleotides read TGTGCCAGCAGCCGACTAGCGGACTACCCCTACGAGCAGTACTTC.